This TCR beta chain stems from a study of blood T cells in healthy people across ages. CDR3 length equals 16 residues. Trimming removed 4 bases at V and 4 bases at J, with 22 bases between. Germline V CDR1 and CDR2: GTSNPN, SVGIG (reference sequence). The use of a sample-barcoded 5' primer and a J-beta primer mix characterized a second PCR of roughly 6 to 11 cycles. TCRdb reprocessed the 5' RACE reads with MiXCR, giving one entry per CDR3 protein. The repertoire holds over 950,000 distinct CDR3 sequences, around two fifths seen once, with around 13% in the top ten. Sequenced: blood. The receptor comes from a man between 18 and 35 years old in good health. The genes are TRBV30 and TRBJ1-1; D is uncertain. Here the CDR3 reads CAWIPPLSWAVTEAFF. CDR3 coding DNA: TGTGCCTGGATCCCTCCCCTCTCGTGGGCGGTCACTGAAGCTTTCTTT.